One and the same sample provided the 26 T cell receptor beta chains below, sequenced in a study of PD-L1 blockade in urothelial cancer (dated by TCRdb to about 2017). The time point label on this specimen signifies: peripheral blood 6 weeks after treatment start. Libraries came from the immunoSEQ multiplex PCR assay. TCRdb took this table from immuneACCESS and kept in-frame rearrangements with V and J called. Such tables lack part of the clones; where checked against another copy, unresolved V genes explain under half of the gap, and the rest is unexplained. This sample has tens of thousands of clones in its table, and about 88% of those were observed once. About 11% of the sample is in the top ten clones. The sample here was PBMCs, taken around atezolizumab (anti-PD-L1) treatment. These receptors were taken from a man aged 60 to 69 with urothelial cancer.

The chain is built from TRBV4-2 and TRBJ1-3; 10 bases agree with TRBD1. The junction had 3 bases not matched to a gene; V was cut back by 0 bases and J by 1 base. There are 17 residues in the CDR3. Germline V gives CDR1 LGHNA, CDR2 YNFKEQ. This chain's CDR3 is CASSQEVDRGSGNTIYF. In DNA, the CDR3 is TGTGCCAGCAGCCAAGAGGTGGACAGGGGGTCTGGAAACACCATATATTTT.

This clone came up once. The chain joins TRBV19 to TRBJ2-7, with 7 bases identical to TRBD1. Germline values: CDR1 LNHDA, CDR2 SQIVND (reference sequence). This CDR3 has 15 amino acids. Losses at the gene ends were 6 bases for V and 0 bases for J; bases not matched to a gene: 8. The CDR3 DNA is TGTGCCAGTAGCCCCCGGGACAGAATCTCCTACGAGCAGTACTTC. Protein product: CASSPRDRISYEQYF. The full variable domain, with the rest looked up from reference TRBV19 and TRBJ2-7, is DGGITQSPKYLFRKEGQNVTLSCEQNLNHDAMYWYRQDPGQGLRLIYYSQIVNDFQKGDIAEGYSVSREKKESFPLTVTSAQKNPTAFYLCASSPRDRISYEQYFGPGTRLTVT.

This rearrangement joins TRBV19 to TRBJ2-3; possible D gene TRBD1, 5 bases. CDR1 and CDR2 from the germline V gene are LNHDA and SQIVND (reference sequence). Trimming shortened V by 2 bases and J by 4 bases, and 10 bases separated the two germline ends. This CDR3 is built from 14 residues. The CDR3 DNA reads as TGTGCCAGTAGTATAAACCAGGGTGCAGATACGCAGTATTTT. Protein sequence: CASSINQGADTQYF. The variable domain in full, completed from reference TRBV19 and TRBJ2-3, reads DGGITQSPKYLFRKEGQNVTLSCEQNLNHDAMYWYRQDPGQGLRLIYYSQIVNDFQKGDIAEGYSVSREKKESFPLTVTSAQKNPTAFYLCASSINQGADTQYFGPGTRLTVL.

The chain recombines TRBV7-2 with TRBJ2-7; weak D call: TRBD2 (6 bases). V dropped 5 bases and J dropped 5 bases, with 16 bases sitting between them. CDR1 is SGHTA, CDR2 FQGNSA, per germline. The CDR3 extends over 14 amino acids. The CDR3 here is CASSLAGRLNEQYF. The CDR3 region has the DNA TGTGCCAGCAGCCTCGCGGGGAGACTTAACGAGCAGTACTTC.

V is TRBV9 and J is TRBJ2-7; 10 bases are a match to TRBD1. Germline V gives CDR1 SGDLS, CDR2 YYNGEE. With V trimmed by 3 bases and J by 4 bases, 4 bases remained unmatched. The CDR3 runs 14 residues. The CDR3 protein is CASSEGTGDYEQYF. The CDR3 region has the DNA TGTGCCAGCAGCGAGGGGACAGGGGATTACGAGCAGTACTTC.

The rearrangement links TRBV9 to TRBJ1-1; unclear D gene. Germline CDR1 is SGDLS and CDR2 is YYNGEE. The CDR3 totals 13 residues. V lost 4 bases and J lost 8, with 15 bases in between. The CDR3 DNA reads as TGTGCCAGCAGCCCCCCCGGGTGGGTGGAAGCTTTCTTT. This encodes CASSPPGWVEAFF.

The rearrangement links TRBV27 to TRBJ1-6; 7 bases align to TRBD1. The CDR3 covers 14 residues. Germline V CDR1 and CDR2: MNHEY, SMNVEV (reference sequence). J was trimmed by 7 bases and V by 3 bases; bases with no gene match: 3. CDR3 loop: CASSFRTGNSPLHF. In DNA, the CDR3 is TGTGCCAGCAGTTTCAGGACAGGAAATTCACCCCTCCACTTT.

The chain has TRBV27 and TRBJ2-3; D ambiguous. Trimming pared 2 bases from V and 2 bases from J, leaving 5 bases between. The CDR3 totals 13 residues. Germline V gives CDR1 MNHEY, CDR2 SMNVEV (reference sequence). The CDR3 is CASSLGLTDTQYF. The CDR3 DNA follows: TGTGCCAGCAGTTTAGGCCTCACAGATACGCAGTATTTT.

The V gene is TRBV9, the J gene TRBJ1-4; D gene uncertain. Germline V CDR1 and CDR2: SGDLS, YYNGEE. Trimming removed 4 bases from V and 8 bases from J, with 18 bases in between. This CDR3 contains 15 residues. The CDR3 bases are TGTGCCAGCAGCCCCTCCGCGGGGTCTCGGGAAAAACTGTTTTTT. Its translation: CASSPSAGSREKLFF.

This chain joins TRBV6-5 and TRBJ2-3; 12 nucleotides agree with TRBD2. The CDR3 runs 16 residues. V shed 4 bases, J shed 4 bases, and the junction held 6 bases outside the gene matches. The V gene's germline CDR1 is MNHEY and CDR2 SVGAGI. The CDR3 sequence is CASSLLAGGRSDTQYF. The CDR3 DNA sequence: TGTGCCAGCAGTTTGCTAGCGGGGGGGCGGTCAGATACGCAGTATTTT.

V usage is TRBV25-1 and J usage is TRBJ1-5, with 8 bases matching TRBD1. The CDR3 covers 14 residues. Trimming at V came to 5 bases and at J to 7 bases, leaving 7 bases not matched to a gene. Per the germline V gene, CDR1 is MGHDK and CDR2 is SYGVNS. The CDR3 DNA follows: TGTGCCAGCAGTAACAGGGGGATCAGGCAGCCCCAGCATTTT. As protein: CASSNRGIRQPQHF.

The rearrangement uses TRBV7-2 and TRBJ2-7; TRBD1 might be the D (5 bases). CDR1 is SGHTA, CDR2 FQGNSA, per germline. This CDR3 is built from 14 residues. Trimming removed 5 bases at V and 9 bases at J, with 20 bases between. The CDR3 DNA reads TGTGCCAGCAGCCCCCTCCCAGGGATAAAATGGCAGTACTTC. Amino acid sequence: CASSPLPGIKWQYF.

The chain has TRBV7-6 and TRBJ1-2; maybe TRBD1 (6 bases). V shed 4 bases and J shed 6 bases, with 18 bases lying between them. CDR3 length: 15 residues. The germline V gene encodes CDR1 SGHVS and CDR2 FNYEAQ. This chain's CDR3 is CASSSIQGIRDGYTF. The CDR3, as DNA: TGTGCCAGCAGCTCCATACAGGGAATAAGAGATGGCTACACCTTC.

The count of this clone is one. The chain uses TRBV7-3 and TRBJ2-3; no clear D. The germline V gene has CDR1 SGHTA and CDR2 FQGTGA. The CDR3 is 15 amino acids. The V gene lost 1 base and the J gene lost 1 base, with 9 bases spanning the gap. CDR3 in amino acids: CASSLRSSGTDTQYF. The CDR3 DNA is TGTGCCAGCAGCTTAAGGTCTAGTGGCACAGATACGCAGTATTTT.

The rearrangement uses TRBV6-1 and TRBJ1-2, with a tentative D call TRBD1 (6 bases). CDR3 size: 17 residues. Germline V CDR1 and CDR2: MNHNS, SASEGT. The V and J ends lost 4 bases and 0 bases respectively, with 18 bases between them. Written as DNA, the CDR3 is TGTGCCAGCAGTGCGAACAGGGTTCCAAGTCCTAACTATGGCTACACCTTC. Translation: CASSANRVPSPNYGYTF.

The CDR3 loop is CASSPTRANTGELFF. The CDR3 coding sequence is TGTGCCAGCAGCCCGACTAGAGCGAACACCGGGGAGCTGTTTTTT. This chain joins TRBV14 and TRBJ2-2; D might be TRBD2 (6 bases). Germline V gene data show CDR1 as SGHDN and CDR2 as FVKESK. The CDR3 totals 15 residues. Trimming left V 4 bases short and J 0 bases short, with 9 bases between.

The J gene is TRBJ1-2, the V gene TRBV5-1; 9 nucleotides align to TRBD1. The CDR3 contains 17 residues. The germline V gene has CDR1 SGHRS and CDR2 YFSETQ. The junction had 16 bases not matched to a gene; V was cut back by 4 bases and J by 6 bases. CDR3 DNA: TGCGCCAGCAGCCTACCCAATGTGAAACAGGGGGCCGATGGCTACACCTTC. It specifies CASSLPNVKQGADGYTF.

This chain uses TRBV6-5 with TRBJ1-6; D remains ambiguous. This CDR3 has 14 residues. The germline V gene has CDR1 MNHEY and CDR2 SVGAGI. The germline V and J ends were trimmed by 6 bases and 10 bases, with 16 bases remaining between them. CDR3 bases: TGTGCCAGCAGCCTCGGGGTGGAGGTATCACCCCTCCACTTT. This gives the protein CASSLGVEVSPLHF.

The chain uses TRBV28 and TRBJ1-5, with D unresolved. CDR1 MDHEN and CDR2 SYDVKM come from the germline V gene. Trimming left V 2 bases short and J 5 bases short, with 7 bases between. The CDR3 extends over 13 amino acids. The CDR3 DNA reads TGTGCCAGCAGTTTACGGGGATATCAGCCCCAGCATTTT. It yields the protein CASSLRGYQPQHF. The entire variable domain, with the rest obtained from reference TRBV28 and TRBJ1-5, is as follows: DVKVTQSSRYLVKRTGEKVFLECVQDMDHENMFWYRQDPGLGLRLIYFSYDVKMKEKGDIPEGYSVSREKKERFSLILESASTNQTSMYLCASSLRGYQPQHFGDGTRLSIL.

This rearrangement joins TRBV5-6 to TRBJ1-6; maybe TRBD1 (5 bases). Germline CDR1 is SGHDT and CDR2 is YYEEEE. V lost 4 bases to trimming and J lost 0 bases, with 11 bases between them. CDR3 size: 16 residues. CDR3 coding DNA: TGTGCCAGCAGCCCGACAGCTAGCTCCTATAATTCACCCCTCCACTTT. Its translation: CASSPTASSYNSPLHF.

The gene calls are TRBV25-1 and TRBJ1-2, with TRBD1 as a possible D gene (5 bases). Germline V CDR1 and CDR2: MGHDK, SYGVNS. V was clipped by 1 base and J by 8 bases, with 14 bases between them. The CDR3 has 14 amino acids. The CDR3 region is CASSEWGGVRGYTF. Here the CDR3 DNA reads TGTGCCAGCAGTGAATGGGGAGGGGTGCGCGGCTACACCTTC.

The J gene is TRBJ2-4, the V gene TRBV10-3; 7 bases match TRBD1. The CDR3 consists of 17 residues. Germline CDR1 is ENHRY and CDR2 is SYGVKD. V dropped 11 bases and J dropped 0; count of bases not matched to a gene: 16. Here the CDR3 reads CAPGGRDSELAKNIQYF. The CDR3 DNA follows: TGTGCCCCTGGAGGTCGGGACAGCGAGTTAGCCAAAAACATTCAGTACTTC.

Regarding this clone: The junction does not match germline at one end; this may be a read error. The chain carries TRBV7-7 and TRBJ2-3; 9 bases map to TRBD2. CDR3 size: 16 residues. Germline loops: CDR1 SSHAT, CDR2 FNYEAQ (reference sequence). The CDR3 region is CASSQIAGVSTDTQYF. As DNA, the CDR3 is TGTGCTAGCAGCCAAATAGCGGGGGTTAGCACAGATACGCAGTATTTT. The variable domain in full, with the rest retrieved from reference TRBV7-7 and TRBJ2-3, is GAGVSQSPRYKVTKRGQDVTLRCDPISSHATLYWYQQALGQGPEFLTYFNYEAQPDKSGLPSDRFSAERPEGSISTLTIQRTEQRDSAMYRCASSQIAGVSTDTQYFGPGTRLTVL.

The genes are TRBV19 and TRBJ1-5, with 7 bases lining up with TRBD1. Germline V gives CDR1 LNHDA, CDR2 SQIVND (reference sequence). This CDR3 contains 14 residues. The V gene end was trimmed by 1 base and the J gene end by 5 bases; junction bases not matched to a gene: 2. The CDR3 protein is CASSIGDRYQPQHF. The CDR3 DNA follows: TGTGCCAGTAGTATAGGGGACAGATATCAGCCCCAGCATTTT.

This chain joins TRBV5-4 and TRBJ1-3; 9 bases agree with TRBD1. The length of the CDR3 is 15 residues. Germline V gene data show CDR1 as SGHNT and CDR2 as YYREEE (reference sequence). V shed 0 bases and J 7 bases; nucleotides not matched to a gene: 5. The CDR3, as DNA: TGTGCCAGCAGCTTGGACGGGACAGGGAGGAACACCATATATTTT. Its translation: CASSLDGTGRNTIYF.

The chain links TRBV18 to TRBJ2-1; D not certain. Germline CDR1 is KGHSH and CDR2 is LQKENI. The CDR3 is 14 amino acids. V was clipped by 3 bases and J by 4 bases, with 10 bases between them. CDR3 nucleotide sequence: TGTGCCAGCTCACCTCGGGTCGGATACAATGAGCAGTTCTTC. Translated: CASSPRVGYNEQFF.